This T cell receptor (beta chain) is drawn from a study of blood T cell repertoires in COVID-19. For the study at large: T cells, B-cell-depleted T cells, or PBMCs provided the cDNA or gDNA that served as material.

Per the original data handling: Quantification of nucleated cells was approximated via reference gene primer amplification. The data were produced by immunoSEQ multiplex PCR, yet TCRdb's version contains in-frame clones alone and is incomplete. From that table come the V and J calls and clone size; the DNA was used to work out D and trimming. Here the sample spans more than 95,000 clones, 65% to 80% being singletons. J gave up 2 bases and V 6 bases, and 5 bases lay outside the gene matches. Germline V lookup: CDR1 MDHEN, CDR2 SYDVKM. The CDR3 runs 15 residues. The receptor comes from a man aged 50-59 years with acute or convalescent COVID-19. Sample: peripheral blood. V gene TRBV28 combines with J gene TRBJ2-5; 11 bases line up with TRBD1. CDR3 sequence (DNA): TGTGCCAGCAGCTCGGGACAGGGGGGACAAGAGACCCAGTACTTC. It codes for CASSSGQGGQETQYF.